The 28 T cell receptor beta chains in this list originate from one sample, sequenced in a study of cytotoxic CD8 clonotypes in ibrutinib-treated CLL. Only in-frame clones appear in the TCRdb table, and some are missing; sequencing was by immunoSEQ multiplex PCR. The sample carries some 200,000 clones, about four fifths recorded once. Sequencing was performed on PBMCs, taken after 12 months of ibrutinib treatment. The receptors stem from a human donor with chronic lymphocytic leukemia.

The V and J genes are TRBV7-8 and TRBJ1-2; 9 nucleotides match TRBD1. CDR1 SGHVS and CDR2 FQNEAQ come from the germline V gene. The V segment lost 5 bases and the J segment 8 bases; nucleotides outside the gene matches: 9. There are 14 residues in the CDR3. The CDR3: CASSDLTGGDGYTF. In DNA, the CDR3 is TGTGCCAGCAGCGACCTGACAGGGGGTGACGGCTACACCTTC.

DNA for the CDR3: TGTGCCAGCAGTGAAGGAAGGGGGCCTGGCTACACCTTC. This sequence encodes CASSEGRGPGYTF. The chain joins TRBV6-1 to TRBJ1-2; TRBD1 matches at 7 bases. The CDR3 sequence is 13 residues long. J gave up 7 bases and V 1 base, and 3 bases lay outside the gene matches. The V gene's germline CDR1 is MNHNS and CDR2 SASEGT.

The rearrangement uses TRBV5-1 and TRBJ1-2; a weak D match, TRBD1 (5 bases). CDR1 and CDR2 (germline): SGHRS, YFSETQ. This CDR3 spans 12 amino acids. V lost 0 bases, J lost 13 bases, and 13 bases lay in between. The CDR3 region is CASSLEGLRGTF. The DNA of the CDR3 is TGCGCCAGCAGCTTGGAAGGCTTAAGGGGCACCTTC.

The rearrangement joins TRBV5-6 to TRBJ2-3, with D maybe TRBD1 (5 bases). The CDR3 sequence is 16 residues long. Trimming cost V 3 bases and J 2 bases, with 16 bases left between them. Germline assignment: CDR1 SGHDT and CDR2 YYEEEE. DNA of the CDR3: TGTGCCAGCAGCTGGGCCGACAGAGTCCACACAGATACGCAGTATTTT. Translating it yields CASSWADRVHTDTQYF. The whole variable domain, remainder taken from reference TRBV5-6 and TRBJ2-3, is DAGVTQSPTHLIKTRGQQVTLRCSPKSGHDTVSWYQQALGQGPQFIFQYYEEEERQRGNFPDRFSGHQFPNYSSELNVNALLLGDSALYLCASSWADRVHTDTQYFGPGTRLTVL.

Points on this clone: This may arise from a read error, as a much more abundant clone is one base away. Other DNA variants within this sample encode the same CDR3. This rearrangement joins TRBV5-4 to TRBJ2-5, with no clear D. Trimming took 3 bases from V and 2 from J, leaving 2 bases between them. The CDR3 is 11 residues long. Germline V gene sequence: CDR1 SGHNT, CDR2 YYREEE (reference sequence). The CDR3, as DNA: TGTGCCAGCAGCTCACAAGAGACCCAGTACTTC. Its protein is CASSSQETQYF.

CDR3 nucleotides: TGTGCCAGCAGCTTAGATCAAGGAGCTAGCACAGATACGCAGTATTTT. It is translated as CASSLDQGASTDTQYF. The chain combines TRBV11-2 with TRBJ2-3; D is ambiguous. The germline V gene has CDR1 SGHAT and CDR2 FQNNGV. The CDR3 sequence is 16 residues long. The V end was cut by 0 bases, the J end by 0 bases, with 10 bases between.

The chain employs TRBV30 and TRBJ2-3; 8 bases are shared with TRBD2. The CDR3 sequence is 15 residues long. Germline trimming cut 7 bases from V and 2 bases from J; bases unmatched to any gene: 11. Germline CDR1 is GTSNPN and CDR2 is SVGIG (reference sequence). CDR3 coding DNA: TGTGCCTTACGGGAGGCGGGGGGATCCACAGATACGCAGTATTTT. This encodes CALREAGGSTDTQYF.

Here the CDR3 reads CASSLGIWSQPQHF. In DNA, the CDR3 is TGTGCCAGCAGCTTAGGGATTTGGAGTCAGCCCCAGCATTTT. The chain has TRBV13 and TRBJ1-5, with no clear D. The germline V and J ends were trimmed by 0 bases and 6 bases, with 9 bases remaining between them. Germline V gene sequence: CDR1 PRHDT, CDR2 FYEKMQ (reference sequence). The CDR3 extends over 14 amino acids.

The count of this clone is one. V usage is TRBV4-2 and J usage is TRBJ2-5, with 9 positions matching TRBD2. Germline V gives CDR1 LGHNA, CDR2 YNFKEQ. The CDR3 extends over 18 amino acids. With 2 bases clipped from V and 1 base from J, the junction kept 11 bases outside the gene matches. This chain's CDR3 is CASSQILGLAGSQETQYF. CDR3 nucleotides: TGTGCCAGCAGCCAAATATTAGGGCTAGCGGGGTCCCAAGAGACCCAGTACTTC.

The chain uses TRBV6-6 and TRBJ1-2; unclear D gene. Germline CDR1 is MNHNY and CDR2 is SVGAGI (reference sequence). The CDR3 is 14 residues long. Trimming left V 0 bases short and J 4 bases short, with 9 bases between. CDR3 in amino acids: CASSYSRQVYGYTF. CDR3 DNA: TGTGCCAGCAGTTACTCGAGGCAGGTCTATGGCTACACCTTC.

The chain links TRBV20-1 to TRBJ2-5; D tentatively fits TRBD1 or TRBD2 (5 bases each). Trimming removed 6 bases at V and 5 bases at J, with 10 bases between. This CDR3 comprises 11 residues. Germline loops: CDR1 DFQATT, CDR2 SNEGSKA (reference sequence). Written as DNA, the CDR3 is TGCAGTGCCGGGACGCAGGAGACCCAGTACTTC. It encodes CSAGTQETQYF.

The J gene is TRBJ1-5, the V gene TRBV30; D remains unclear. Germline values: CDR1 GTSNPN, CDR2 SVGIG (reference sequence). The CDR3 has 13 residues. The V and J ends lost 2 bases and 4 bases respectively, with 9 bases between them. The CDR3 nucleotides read TGTGCCTGGAGTTGGTCGGAGAATCAGCCCCAGCATTTT. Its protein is CAWSWSENQPQHF.

The CDR3, as DNA: TGTGCCAGCAGTCAGTCAGGGGTCATCGGAATAGGCTACACCTTC. This gives the protein CASSQSGVIGIGYTF. The chain has TRBV27 and TRBJ1-2, with D tentatively TRBD1 (6 bases). V was cut by 5 bases and J by 8 bases, with 21 bases left in between. The CDR3 covers 15 residues. The germline V gene encodes CDR1 MNHEY and CDR2 SMNVEV (reference sequence).

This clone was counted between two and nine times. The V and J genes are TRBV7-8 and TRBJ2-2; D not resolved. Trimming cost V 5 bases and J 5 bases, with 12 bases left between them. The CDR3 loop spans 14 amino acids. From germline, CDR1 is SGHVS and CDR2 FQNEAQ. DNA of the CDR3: TGTGCCAGCAGCGCGCGAAGGATAACCGGGGAGCTGTTTTTT. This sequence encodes CASSARRITGELFF.

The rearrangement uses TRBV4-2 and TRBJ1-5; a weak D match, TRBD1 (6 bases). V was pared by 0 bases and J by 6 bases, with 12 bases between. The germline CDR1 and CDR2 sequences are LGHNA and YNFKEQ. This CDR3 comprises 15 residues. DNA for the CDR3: TGTGCCAGCAGCCAAGATGGGGGGCTGGGTCAGCCCCAGCATTTT. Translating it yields CASSQDGGLGQPQHF.

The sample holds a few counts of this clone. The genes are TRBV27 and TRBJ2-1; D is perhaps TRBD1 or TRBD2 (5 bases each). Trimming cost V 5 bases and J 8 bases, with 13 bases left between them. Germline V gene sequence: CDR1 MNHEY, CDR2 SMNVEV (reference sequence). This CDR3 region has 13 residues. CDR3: CASSPRMGHEQFF. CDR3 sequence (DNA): TGTGCCAGCAGTCCCCGGATGGGACATGAGCAGTTCTTC.

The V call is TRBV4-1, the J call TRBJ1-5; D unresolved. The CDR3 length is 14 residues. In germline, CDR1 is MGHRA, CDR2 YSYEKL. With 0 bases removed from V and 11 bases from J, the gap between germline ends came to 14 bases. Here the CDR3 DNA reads TGCGCCAGCAGCCAAGATTCCGGGTATGGGGCCCAGCATTTT. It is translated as CASSQDSGYGAQHF.

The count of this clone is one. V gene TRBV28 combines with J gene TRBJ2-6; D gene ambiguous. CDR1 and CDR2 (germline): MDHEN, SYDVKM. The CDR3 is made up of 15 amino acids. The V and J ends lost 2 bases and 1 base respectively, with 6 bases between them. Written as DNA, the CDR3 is TGTGCCAGCAGTTTAGCAGCTTCTGGGGCCAACGTCCTGACTTTC. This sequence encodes CASSLAASGANVLTF. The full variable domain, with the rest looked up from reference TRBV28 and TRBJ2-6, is DVKVTQSSRYLVKRTGEKVFLECVQDMDHENMFWYRQDPGLGLRLIYFSYDVKMKEKGDIPEGYSVSREKKERFSLILESASTNQTSMYLCASSLAASGANVLTFGAGSRLTVL.

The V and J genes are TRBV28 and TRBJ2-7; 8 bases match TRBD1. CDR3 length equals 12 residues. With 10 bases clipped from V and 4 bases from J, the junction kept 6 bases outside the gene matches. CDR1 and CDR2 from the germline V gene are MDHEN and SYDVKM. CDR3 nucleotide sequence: TGTGCCACTGAGAACAGGGGGTACGAGCAGTACTTC. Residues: CATENRGYEQYF.

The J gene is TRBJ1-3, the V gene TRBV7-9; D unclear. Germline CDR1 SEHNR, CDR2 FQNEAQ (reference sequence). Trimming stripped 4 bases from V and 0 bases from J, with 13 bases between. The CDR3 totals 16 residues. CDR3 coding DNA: TGTGCCAGCAGCTCTCCCCCCATAAGCTCTGGAAACACCATATATTTT. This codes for CASSSPPISSGNTIYF.

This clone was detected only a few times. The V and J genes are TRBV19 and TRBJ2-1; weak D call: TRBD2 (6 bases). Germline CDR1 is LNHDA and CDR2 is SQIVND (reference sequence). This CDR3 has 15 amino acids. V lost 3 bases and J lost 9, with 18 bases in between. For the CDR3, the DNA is TGTGCCAGTAGTATCTTGCGGGACTCGCGCTTTGAGCAGTTCTTC. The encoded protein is CASSILRDSRFEQFF.

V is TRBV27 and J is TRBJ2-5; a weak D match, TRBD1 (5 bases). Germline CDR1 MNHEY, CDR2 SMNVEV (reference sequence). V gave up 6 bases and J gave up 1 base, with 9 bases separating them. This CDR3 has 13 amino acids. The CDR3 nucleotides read TGTGCCAGCAGCGATGGGGCCCAAGAGACCCAGTACTTC. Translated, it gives CASSDGAQETQYF.

The CDR3, as DNA: TGTGCCAGCAGCTCTCCGGGACAGGGGCTCCTGGTCGGCTCTGGGGCCAACGTCCTGACTTTC. Its protein is CASSSPGQGLLVGSGANVLTF. The genes are TRBV7-6 and TRBJ2-6, with TRBD1 matching 10 bases. V was pared by 4 bases and J by 0 bases, with 15 bases of the junction left unmatched. The germline V gene encodes CDR1 SGHVS and CDR2 FNYEAQ. The CDR3 has 21 amino acids.

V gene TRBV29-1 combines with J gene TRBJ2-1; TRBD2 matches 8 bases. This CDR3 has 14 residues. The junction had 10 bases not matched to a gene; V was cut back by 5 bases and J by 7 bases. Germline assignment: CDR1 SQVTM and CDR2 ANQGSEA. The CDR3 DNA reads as TGCAGCGTTTCAAAGAGACTAGCGTCTAATGAGCAGTTCTTC. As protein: CSVSKRLASNEQFF.

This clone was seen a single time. This CDR3 reads CASSPRLAGDGTQYF. CDR3 sequence (DNA): TGTGCCAGCAGCCCTAGACTAGCGGGAGATGGTACGCAGTATTTT. The chain has TRBV14 and TRBJ2-3; 12 bases are shared with TRBD2. The length of the CDR3 is 15 residues. V shed 4 bases and J 8 bases; nucleotides not matched to a gene: 7. Per germline, CDR1 SGHDN and CDR2 FVKESK.

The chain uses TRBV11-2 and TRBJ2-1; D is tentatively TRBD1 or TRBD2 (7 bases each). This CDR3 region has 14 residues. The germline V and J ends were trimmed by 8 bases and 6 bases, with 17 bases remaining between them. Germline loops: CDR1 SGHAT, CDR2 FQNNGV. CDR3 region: CASWGGGVLNEQFF. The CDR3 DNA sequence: TGTGCCAGCTGGGGAGGGGGCGTTCTCAATGAGCAGTTCTTC.

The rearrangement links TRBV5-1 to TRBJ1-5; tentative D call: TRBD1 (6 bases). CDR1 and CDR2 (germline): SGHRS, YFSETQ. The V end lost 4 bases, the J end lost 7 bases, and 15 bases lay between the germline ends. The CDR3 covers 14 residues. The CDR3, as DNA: TGCGCCAGCAGCCAGGGGCCTCCGGCCCAGCCCCAGCATTTT. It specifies CASSQGPPAQPQHF.

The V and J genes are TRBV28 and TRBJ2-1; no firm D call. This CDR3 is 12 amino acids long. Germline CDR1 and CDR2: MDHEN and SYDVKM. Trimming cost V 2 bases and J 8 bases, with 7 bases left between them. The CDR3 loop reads CASSLGAYEQFF. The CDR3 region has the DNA TGTGCCAGCAGTTTAGGTGCGTATGAGCAGTTCTTC. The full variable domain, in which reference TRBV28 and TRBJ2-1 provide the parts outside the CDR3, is DVKVTQSSRYLVKRTGEKVFLECVQDMDHENMFWYRQDPGLGLRLIYFSYDVKMKEKGDIPEGYSVSREKKERFSLILESASTNQTSMYLCASSLGAYEQFFGPGTRLTVL.